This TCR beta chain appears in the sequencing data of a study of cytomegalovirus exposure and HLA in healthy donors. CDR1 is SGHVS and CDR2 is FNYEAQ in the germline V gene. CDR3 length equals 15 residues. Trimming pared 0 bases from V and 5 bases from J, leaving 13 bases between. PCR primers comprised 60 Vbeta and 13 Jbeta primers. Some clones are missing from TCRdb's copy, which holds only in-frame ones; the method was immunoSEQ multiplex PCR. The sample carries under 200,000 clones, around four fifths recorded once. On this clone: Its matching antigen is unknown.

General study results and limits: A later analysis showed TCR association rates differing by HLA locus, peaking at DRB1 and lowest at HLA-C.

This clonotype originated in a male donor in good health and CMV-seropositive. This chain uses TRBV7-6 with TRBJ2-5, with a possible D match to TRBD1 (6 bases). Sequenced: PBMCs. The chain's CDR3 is CASSLAPSGAETQYF. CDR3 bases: TGTGCCAGCAGCTTAGCGCCGTCAGGGGCGGAGACCCAGTACTTC.